This TCR beta chain stems from a study of CD8 T cells in ankylosing spondylitis. Study-wide results and caveats: The authors reported significant enrichment of disease-linked clones in matched ankylosing spondylitis synovial fluid. About 8 highly homologous variants made up a TCR beta motif that seemed to typify ankylosing spondylitis blood.

Libraries for TCR beta were made by quantitative 5'-RACE with molecular barcodes. One entry per CDR3 protein, called by TCRdb with MiXCR from the 5' RACE reads. This table holds 230,000 or so distinct CDR3 sequences, under 30% found once. This clonotype was seen at least ten times. The target antigen is unknown. CDR1 and CDR2 from the germline V gene are DFQATT and SNEGSKA (reference sequence). With 0 bases clipped from V and 0 bases from J, the junction kept 8 bases outside the gene matches. CDR3 length equals 16 residues. Sequenced input: blood, either unsorted or a sorted T cell fraction (not recorded which). This sequence originates from a male donor with ankylosing spondylitis or in good health (not recorded which). The rearrangement joins TRBV20-1 to TRBJ2-7, with TRBD1 matching over 7 bases. The CDR3 DNA reads as TGCAGTGCTAGAGATTCACTTTGGGACAGCTCCTACGAGCAGTACTTC. Amino acid sequence: CSARDSLWDSSYEQYF.